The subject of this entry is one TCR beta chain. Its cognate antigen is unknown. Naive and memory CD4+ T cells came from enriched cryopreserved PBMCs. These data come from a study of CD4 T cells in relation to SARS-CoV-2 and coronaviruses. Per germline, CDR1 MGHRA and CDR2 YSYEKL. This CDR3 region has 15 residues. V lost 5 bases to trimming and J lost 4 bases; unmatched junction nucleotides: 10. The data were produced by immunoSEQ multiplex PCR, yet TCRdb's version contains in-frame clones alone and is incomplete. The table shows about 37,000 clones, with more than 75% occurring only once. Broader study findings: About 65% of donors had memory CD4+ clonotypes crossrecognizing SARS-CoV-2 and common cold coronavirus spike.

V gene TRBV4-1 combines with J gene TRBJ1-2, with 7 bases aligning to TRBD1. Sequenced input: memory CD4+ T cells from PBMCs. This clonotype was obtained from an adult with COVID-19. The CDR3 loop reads CASSETGTDGYGYTF. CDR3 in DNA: TGCGCCAGCAGCGAAACAGGGACAGACGGCTATGGCTACACCTTC.